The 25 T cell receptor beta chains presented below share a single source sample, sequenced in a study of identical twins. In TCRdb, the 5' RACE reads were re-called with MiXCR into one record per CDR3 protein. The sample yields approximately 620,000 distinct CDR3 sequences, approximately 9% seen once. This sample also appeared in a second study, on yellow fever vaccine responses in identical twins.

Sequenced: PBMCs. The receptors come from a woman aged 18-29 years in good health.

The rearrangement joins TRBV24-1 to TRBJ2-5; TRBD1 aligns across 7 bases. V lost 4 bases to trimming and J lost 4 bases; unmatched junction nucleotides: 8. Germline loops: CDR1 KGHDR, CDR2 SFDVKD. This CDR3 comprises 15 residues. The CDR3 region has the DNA TGTGCCACCAGTGACTCCGACAGGGTGGGAGAGACCCAGTACTTC. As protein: CATSDSDRVGETQYF.

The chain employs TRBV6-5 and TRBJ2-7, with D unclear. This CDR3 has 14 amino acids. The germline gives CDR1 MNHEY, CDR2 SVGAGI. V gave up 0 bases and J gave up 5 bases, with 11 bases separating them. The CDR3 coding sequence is TGTGCCAGCAGTTACTCGGCCTCAGAGGACGAGCAGTACTTC. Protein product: CASSYSASEDEQYF.

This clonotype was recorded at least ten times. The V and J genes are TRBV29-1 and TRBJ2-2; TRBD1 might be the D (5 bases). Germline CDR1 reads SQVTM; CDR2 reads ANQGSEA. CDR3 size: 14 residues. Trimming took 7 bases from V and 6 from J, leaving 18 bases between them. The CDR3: CSAYGAERAGELFF. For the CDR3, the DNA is TGCAGCGCCTATGGGGCAGAACGCGCCGGGGAGCTGTTTTTT.

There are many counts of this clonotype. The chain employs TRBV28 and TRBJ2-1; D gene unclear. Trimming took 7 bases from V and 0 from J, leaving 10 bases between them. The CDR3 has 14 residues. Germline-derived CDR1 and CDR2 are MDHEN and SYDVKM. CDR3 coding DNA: TGTGCCAGCATCGCTAGGAGCTCCTACAATGAGCAGTTCTTC. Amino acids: CASIARSSYNEQFF.

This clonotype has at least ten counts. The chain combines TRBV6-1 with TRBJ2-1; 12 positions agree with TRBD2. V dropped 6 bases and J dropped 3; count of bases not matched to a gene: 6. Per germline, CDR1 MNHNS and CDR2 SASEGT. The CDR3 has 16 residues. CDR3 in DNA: TGTGCCAGCAGCCGACGACTAGCGGGAGTCTACAATGAGCAGTTCTTC. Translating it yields CASSRRLAGVYNEQFF.

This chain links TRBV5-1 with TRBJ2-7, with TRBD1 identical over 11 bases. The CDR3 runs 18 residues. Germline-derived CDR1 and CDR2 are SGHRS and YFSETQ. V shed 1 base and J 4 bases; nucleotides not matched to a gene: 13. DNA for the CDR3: TGCGCCAGCAGCTTGTCATGGGACAGGGGGAGAGATGTTTACGAGCAGTACTTC. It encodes CASSLSWDRGRDVYEQYF.

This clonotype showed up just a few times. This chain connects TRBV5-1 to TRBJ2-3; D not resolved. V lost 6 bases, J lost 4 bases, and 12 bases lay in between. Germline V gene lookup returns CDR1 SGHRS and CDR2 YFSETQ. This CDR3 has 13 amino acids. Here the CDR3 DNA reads TGCGCCAGCACCCTGGGCAGCCCAGATACGCAGTATTTT. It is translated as CASTLGSPDTQYF.

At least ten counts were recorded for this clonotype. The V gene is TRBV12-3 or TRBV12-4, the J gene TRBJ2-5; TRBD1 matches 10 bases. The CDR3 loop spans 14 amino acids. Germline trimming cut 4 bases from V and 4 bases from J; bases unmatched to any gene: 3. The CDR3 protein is CASSSRDRGETQYF. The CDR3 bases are TGTGCCAGCAGTTCCCGGGACAGGGGAGAGACCCAGTACTTC.

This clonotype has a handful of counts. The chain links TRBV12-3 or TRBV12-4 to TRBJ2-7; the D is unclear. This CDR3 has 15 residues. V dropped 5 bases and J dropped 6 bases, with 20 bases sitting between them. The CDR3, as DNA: TGTGCCAGCAGTGCCTACGGGCCCTCTCCCGGCGAGCAGTACTTC. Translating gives CASSAYGPSPGEQYF.

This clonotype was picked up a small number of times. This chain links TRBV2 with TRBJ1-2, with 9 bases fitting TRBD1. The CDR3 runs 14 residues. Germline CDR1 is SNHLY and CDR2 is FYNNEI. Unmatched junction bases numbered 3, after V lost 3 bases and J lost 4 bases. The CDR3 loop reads CASSEGQGIYGYTF. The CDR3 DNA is TGTGCCAGCAGTGAGGGACAGGGTATCTATGGCTACACCTTC.

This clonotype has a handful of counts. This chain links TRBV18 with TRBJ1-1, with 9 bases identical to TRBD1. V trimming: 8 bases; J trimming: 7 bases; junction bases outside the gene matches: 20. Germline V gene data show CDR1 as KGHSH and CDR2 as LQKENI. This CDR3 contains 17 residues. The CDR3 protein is CASARSTGGKTSREAFF. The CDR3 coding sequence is TGTGCCAGCGCACGGTCAACAGGGGGCAAAACATCGCGTGAAGCTTTCTTT.

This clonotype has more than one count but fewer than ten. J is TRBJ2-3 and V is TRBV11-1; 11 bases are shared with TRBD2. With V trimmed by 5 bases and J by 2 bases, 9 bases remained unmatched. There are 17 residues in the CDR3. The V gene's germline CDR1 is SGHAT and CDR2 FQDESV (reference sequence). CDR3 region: CASSTAGTSGYTDTQYF. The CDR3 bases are TGTGCCAGCAGCACAGCAGGGACTAGCGGCTACACAGATACGCAGTATTTT.

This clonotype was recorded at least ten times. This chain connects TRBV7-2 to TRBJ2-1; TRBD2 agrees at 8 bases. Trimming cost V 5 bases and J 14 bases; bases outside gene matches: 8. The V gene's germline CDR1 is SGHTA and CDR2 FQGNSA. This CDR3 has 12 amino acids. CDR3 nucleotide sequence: TGTGCCAGCAGCGTTCCGGGGGGGGATGAGTTCTTC. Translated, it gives CASSVPGGDEFF.

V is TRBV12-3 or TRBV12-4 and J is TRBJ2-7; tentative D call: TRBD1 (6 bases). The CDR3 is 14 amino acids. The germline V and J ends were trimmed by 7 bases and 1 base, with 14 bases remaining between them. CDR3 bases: TGTGCCAGCACCCTCTCCAGGGGATCCTACGAGCAGTACTTC. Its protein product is CASTLSRGSYEQYF.

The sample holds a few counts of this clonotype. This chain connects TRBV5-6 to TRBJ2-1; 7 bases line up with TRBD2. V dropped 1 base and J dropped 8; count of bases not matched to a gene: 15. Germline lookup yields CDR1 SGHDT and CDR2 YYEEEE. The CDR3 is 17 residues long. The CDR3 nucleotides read TGTGCCAGCAGCTTGCGGTCGCGGGGGAGGTCGGGTGATGAGCAGTTCTTC. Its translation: CASSLRSRGRSGDEQFF.

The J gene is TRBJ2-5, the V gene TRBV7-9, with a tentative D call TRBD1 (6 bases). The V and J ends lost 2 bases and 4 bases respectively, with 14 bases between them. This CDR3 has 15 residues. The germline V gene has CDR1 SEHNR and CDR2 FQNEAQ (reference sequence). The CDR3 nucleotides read TGTGCCAGCAGCTTATCGGCAGGGGATAGAGAGACCCAGTACTTC. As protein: CASSLSAGDRETQYF.

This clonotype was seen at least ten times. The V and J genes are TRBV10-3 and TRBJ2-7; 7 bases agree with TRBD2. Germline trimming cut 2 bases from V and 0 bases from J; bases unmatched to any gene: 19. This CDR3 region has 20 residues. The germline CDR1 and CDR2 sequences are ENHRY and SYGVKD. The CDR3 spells CAISEVGRLWEGDNSYEQYF. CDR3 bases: TGTGCCATCAGTGAGGTCGGGCGCCTGTGGGAGGGAGATAACTCCTACGAGCAGTACTTC.

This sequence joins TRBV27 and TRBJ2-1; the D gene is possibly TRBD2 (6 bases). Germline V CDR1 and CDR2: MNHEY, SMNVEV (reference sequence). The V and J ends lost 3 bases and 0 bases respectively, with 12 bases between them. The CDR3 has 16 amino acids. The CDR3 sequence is CASSFAGSDSYNEQFF. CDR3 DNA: TGTGCCAGCAGTTTTGCCGGGAGTGACTCCTACAATGAGCAGTTCTTC.

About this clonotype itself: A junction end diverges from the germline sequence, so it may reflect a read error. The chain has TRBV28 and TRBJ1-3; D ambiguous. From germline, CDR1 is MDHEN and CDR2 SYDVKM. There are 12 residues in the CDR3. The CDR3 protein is CASSPPGRTKYF. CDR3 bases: TGTGCCAGCAGTCCACCCGGGAGGACCAAATATTTT. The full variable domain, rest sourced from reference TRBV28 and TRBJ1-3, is DVKVTQSSRYLVKRTGEKVFLECVQDMDHENMFWYRQDPGLGLRLIYFSYDVKMKEKGDIPEGYSVSREKKERFSLILESASTNQTSMYLCASSPPGRTKYFGEGSWLTVV.

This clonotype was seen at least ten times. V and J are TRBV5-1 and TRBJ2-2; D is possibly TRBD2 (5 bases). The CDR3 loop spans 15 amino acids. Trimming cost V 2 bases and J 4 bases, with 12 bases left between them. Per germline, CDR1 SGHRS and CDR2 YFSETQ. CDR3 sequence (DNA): TGCGCCAGCAGCTTAGCTAGCAGAAGCACCGGGGAGCTGTTTTTT. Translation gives CASSLASRSTGELFF.

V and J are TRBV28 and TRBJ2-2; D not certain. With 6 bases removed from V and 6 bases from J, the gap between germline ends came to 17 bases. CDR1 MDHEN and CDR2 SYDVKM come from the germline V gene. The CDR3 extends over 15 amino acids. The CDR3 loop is CASSSGSPGSGELFF. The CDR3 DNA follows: TGTGCCAGCAGCTCCGGGTCCCCCGGTTCCGGGGAGCTGTTTTTT. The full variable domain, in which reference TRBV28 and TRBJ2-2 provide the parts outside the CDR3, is DVKVTQSSRYLVKRTGEKVFLECVQDMDHENMFWYRQDPGLGLRLIYFSYDVKMKEKGDIPEGYSVSREKKERFSLILESASTNQTSMYLCASSSGSPGSGELFFGEGSRLTVL.

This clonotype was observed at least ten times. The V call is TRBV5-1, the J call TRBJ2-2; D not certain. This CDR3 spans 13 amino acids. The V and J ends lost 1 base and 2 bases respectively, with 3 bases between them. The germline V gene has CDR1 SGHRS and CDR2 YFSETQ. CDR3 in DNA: TGCGCCAGCAGCTTGTTTAACACCGGGGAGCTGTTTTTT. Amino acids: CASSLFNTGELFF. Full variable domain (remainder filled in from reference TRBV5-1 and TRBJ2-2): KAGVTQTPRYLIKTRGQQVTLSCSPISGHRSVSWYQQTPGQGLQFLFEYFSETQRNKGNFPGRFSGRQFSNSRSEMNVSTLELGDSALYLCASSLFNTGELFFGEGSRLTVL.

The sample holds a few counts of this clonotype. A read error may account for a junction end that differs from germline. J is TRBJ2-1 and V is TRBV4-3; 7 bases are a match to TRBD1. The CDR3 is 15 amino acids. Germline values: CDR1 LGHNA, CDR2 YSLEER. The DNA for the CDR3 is TGCGCCAGCAGCGAAGACAGGGCAGCCTACAATGAGCAGTTCTTC. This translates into CASSEDRAAYNEQFF.

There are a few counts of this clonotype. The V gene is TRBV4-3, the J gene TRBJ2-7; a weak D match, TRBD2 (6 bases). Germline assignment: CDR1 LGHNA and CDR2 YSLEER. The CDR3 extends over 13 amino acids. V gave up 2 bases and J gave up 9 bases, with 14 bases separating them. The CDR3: CASSQNRGAVQYF. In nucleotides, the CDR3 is TGCGCCAGCAGCCAAAACCGCGGGGCAGTGCAGTACTTC.

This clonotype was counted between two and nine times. The CDR3 sequence: CATSDPGTGYYEQYF. CDR3 DNA sequence: TGTGCCACCAGTGATCCCGGGACAGGGTACTACGAGCAGTACTTC. The V and J genes are TRBV24-1 and TRBJ2-7; 9 nucleotides line up with TRBD1. Germline CDR1 and CDR2: KGHDR and SFDVKD. Unmatched junction bases numbered 5, after V lost 3 bases and J lost 3 bases. The CDR3 spans 15 residues.